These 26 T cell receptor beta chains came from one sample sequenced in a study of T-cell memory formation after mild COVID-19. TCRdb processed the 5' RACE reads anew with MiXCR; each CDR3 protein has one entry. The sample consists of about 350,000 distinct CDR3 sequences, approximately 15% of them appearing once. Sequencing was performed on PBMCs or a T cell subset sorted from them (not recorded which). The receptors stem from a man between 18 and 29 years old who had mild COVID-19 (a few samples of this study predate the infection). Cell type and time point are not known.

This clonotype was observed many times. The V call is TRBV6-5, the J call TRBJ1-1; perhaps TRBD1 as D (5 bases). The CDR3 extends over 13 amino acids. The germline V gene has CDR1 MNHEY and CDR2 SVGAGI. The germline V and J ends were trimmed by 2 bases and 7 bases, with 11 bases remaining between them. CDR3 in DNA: TGTGCCAGCAGTTACCGGTGGGGGAGTGAAGCTTTCTTT. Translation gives CASSYRWGSEAFF.

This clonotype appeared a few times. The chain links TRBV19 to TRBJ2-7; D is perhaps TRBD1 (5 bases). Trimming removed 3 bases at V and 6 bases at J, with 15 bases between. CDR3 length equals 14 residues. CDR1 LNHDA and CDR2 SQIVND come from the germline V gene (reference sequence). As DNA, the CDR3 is TGTGCCAGTAGTATTCGCCCACTTGACAGCGAGCAGTACTTC. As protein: CASSIRPLDSEQYF.

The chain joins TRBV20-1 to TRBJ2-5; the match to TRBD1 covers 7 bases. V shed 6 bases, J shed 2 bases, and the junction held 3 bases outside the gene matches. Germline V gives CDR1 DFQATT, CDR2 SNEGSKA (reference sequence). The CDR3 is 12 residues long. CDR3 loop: CSASGQQETQYF. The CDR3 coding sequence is TGCAGTGCATCGGGACAGCAAGAGACCCAGTACTTC.

As DNA, the CDR3 is TGCAGCGTTGAGGGACTGTTCGCCGGGGAGCTGTTTTTT. Its translation: CSVEGLFAGELFF. The J gene is TRBJ2-2, the V gene TRBV29-1; possibly TRBD2 for D (6 bases). This CDR3 comprises 13 residues. CDR1 and CDR2 (germline): SQVTM, ANQGSEA. Trimming removed 3 bases at V and 6 bases at J, with 11 bases between.

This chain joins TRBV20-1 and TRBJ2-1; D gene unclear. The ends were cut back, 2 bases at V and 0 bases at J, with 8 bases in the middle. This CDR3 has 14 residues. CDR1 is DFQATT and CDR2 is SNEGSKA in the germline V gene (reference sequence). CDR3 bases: TGCAGTGCTAGACTGCGAAGCTCCTACAATGAGCAGTTCTTC. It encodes CSARLRSSYNEQFF.

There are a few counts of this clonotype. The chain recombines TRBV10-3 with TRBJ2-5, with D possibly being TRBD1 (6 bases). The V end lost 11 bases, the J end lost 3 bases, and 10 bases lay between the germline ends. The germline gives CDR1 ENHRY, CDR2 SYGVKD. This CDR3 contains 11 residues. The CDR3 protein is CAVGQKETQYF. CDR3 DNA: TGTGCCGTTGGACAGAAAGAGACCCAGTACTTC.

DNA of the CDR3: TGTGCCAGCAGGAAGACGGGGCCCAACTATGGCTACACCTTC. Protein product: CASRKTGPNYGYTF. V usage is TRBV6-5 and J usage is TRBJ1-2, with a weak D call TRBD1 (5 bases). This CDR3 comprises 14 residues. The V gene's germline CDR1 is MNHEY and CDR2 SVGAGI. The V end lost 6 bases, the J end lost 2 bases, and 13 bases lay between the germline ends.

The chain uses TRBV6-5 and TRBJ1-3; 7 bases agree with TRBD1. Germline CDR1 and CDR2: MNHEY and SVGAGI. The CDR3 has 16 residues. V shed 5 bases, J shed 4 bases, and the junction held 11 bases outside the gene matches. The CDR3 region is CASSRLGDRIGNTIYF. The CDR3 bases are TGTGCCAGCAGTCGCTTGGGGGACAGAATAGGAAACACCATATATTTT.

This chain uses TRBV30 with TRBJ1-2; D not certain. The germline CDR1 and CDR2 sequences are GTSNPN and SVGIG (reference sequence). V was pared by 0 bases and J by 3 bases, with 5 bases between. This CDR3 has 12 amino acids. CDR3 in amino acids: CAWSVLDYGYTF. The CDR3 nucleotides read TGTGCCTGGAGTGTACTTGACTATGGCTACACCTTC.

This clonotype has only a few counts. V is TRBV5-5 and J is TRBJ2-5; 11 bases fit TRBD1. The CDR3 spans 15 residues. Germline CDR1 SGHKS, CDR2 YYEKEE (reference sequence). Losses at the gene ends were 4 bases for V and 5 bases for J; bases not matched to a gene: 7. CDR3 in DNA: TGTGCCAGCAGCATAGGACAGGGGGCGAGGGAGACCCAGTACTTC. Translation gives CASSIGQGARETQYF.

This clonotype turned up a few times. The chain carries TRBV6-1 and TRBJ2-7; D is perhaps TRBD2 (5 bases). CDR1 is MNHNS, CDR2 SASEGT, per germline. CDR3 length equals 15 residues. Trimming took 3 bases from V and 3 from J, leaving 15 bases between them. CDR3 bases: TGTGCCAGCAGTGATGGGAGCGGAGGTGGCTACGAGCAGTACTTC. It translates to CASSDGSGGGYEQYF.

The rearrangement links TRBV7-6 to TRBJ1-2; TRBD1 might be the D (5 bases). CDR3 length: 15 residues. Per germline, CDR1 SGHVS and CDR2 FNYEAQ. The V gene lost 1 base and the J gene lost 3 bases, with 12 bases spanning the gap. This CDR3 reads CASSLGGGRDYGYTF. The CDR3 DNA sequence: TGTGCCAGCAGCTTAGGGGGAGGCAGGGACTATGGCTACACCTTC. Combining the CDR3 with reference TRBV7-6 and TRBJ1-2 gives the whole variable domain GAGVSQSPRYKVTKRGQDVALRCDPISGHVSLYWYRQALGQGPEFLTYFNYEAQQDKSGLPNDRFSAERPEGSISTLTIQRTEQRDSAMYRCASSLGGGRDYGYTFGSGTRLTVV.

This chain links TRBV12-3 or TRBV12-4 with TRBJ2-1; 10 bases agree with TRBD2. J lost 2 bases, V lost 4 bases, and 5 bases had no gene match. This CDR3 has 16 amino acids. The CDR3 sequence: CASSSVLAGAYNEQFF. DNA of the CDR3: TGTGCCAGCAGTTCCGTCCTAGCGGGGGCCTACAATGAGCAGTTCTTC.

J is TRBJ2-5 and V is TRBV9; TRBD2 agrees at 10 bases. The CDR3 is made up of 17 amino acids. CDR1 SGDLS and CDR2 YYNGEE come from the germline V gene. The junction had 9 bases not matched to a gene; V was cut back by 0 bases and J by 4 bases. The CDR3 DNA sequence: TGTGCCAGCAGCGTAGGCCAGCGGGGGGGCATCAGAGAGACCCAGTACTTC. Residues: CASSVGQRGGIRETQYF.

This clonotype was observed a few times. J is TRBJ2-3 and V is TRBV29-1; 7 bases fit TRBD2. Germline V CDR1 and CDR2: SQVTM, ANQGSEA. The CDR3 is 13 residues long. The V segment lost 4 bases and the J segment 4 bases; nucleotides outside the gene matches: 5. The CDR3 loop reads CSVVAAGPDTQYF. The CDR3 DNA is TGCAGCGTTGTTGCAGCGGGGCCAGATACGCAGTATTTT.

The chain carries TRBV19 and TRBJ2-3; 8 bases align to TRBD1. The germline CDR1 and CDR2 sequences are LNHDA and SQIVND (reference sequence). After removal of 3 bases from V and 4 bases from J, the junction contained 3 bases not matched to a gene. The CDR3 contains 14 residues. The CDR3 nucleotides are TGTGCCAGTAGTATTCTGGACAGGGCAGATACGCAGTATTTT. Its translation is CASSILDRADTQYF.

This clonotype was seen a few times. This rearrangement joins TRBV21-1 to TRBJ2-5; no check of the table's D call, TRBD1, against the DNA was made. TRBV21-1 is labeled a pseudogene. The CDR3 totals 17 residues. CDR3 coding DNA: TGTGCCAGCAGCAAAGCTGGGGGCGGACAGGGCCAAGAGACCCAGTACTTC. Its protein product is CASSKAGGGQGQETQYF.

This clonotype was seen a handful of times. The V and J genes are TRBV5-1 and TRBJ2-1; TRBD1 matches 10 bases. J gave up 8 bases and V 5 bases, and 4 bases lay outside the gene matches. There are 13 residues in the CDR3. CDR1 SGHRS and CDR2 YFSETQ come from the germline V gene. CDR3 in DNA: TGCGCCAGCAGGTGGGACAGGGGTTATGAGCAGTTCTTC. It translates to CASRWDRGYEQFF.

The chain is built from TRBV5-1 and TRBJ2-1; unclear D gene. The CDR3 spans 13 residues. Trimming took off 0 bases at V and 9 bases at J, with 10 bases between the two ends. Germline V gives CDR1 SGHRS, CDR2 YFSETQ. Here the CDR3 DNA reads TGCGCCAGCAGCTTGGACGACCCCGGTGAGCAGTTCTTC. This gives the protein CASSLDDPGEQFF.

CDR3 in DNA: TGCGCCAGCAGCCAAGATTGGCGCGGGTTTGAGCAGTACGTC. Encoded protein: CASSQDWRGFEQYV. This rearrangement joins TRBV4-1 to TRBJ2-7; the D gene is possibly TRBD2 (5 bases). This CDR3 is 14 amino acids long. The germline V gene encodes CDR1 MGHRA and CDR2 YSYEKL. Deletions cut 0 bases from V and 7 bases from J, with 13 bases between.

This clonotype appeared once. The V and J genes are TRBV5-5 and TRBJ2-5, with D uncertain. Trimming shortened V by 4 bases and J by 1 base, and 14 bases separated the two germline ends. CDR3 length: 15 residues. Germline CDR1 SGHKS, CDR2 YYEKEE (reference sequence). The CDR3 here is CASSAPRRSQETQYF. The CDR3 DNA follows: TGTGCCAGCAGCGCCCCGCGACGCAGCCAAGAGACCCAGTACTTC.

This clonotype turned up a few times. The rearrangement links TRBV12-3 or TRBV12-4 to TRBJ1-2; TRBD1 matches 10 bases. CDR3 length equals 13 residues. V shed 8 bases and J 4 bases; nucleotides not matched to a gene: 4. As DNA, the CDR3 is TGTGCCAGCGGGACAGGGGCCGGCTATGGCTACACCTTC. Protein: CASGTGAGYGYTF.

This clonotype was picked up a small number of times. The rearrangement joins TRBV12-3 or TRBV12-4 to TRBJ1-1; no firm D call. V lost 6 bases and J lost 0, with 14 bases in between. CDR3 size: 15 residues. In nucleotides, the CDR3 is TGTGCCAGCAGCCTACTAGGACGTTTGAACACTGAAGCTTTCTTT. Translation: CASSLLGRLNTEAFF.

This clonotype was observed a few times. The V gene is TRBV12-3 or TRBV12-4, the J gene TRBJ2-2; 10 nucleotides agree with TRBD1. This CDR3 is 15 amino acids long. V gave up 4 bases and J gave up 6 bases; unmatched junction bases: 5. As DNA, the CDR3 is TGTGCCAGCAGTTGGGGACAGGGGTTTGCCGGGGAGCTGTTTTTT. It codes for CASSWGQGFAGELFF.

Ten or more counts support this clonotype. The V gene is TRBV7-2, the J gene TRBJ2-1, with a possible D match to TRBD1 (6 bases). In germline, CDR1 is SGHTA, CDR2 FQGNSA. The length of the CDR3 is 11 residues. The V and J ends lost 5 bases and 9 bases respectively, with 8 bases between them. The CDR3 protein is CASSGDTEQFF. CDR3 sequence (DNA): TGTGCCAGCAGCGGGGACACTGAGCAGTTCTTC. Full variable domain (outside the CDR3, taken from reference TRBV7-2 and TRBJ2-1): GAGVSQSPSNKVTEKGKDVELRCDPISGHTALYWYRQSLGQGLEFLIYFQGNSAPDKSGLPSDRFSAERTGGSVSTLTIQRTQQEDSAVYLCASSGDTEQFFGPGTRLTVL.

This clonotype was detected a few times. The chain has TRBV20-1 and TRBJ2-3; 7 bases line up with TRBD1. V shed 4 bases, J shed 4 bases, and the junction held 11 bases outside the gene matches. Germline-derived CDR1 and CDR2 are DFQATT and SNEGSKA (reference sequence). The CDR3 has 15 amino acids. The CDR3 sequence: CSAIYGRGSSDTQYF. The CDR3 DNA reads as TGCAGTGCTATCTACGGCAGGGGGAGCTCAGATACGCAGTATTTT.